This TCR beta chain is from a study of molecular identifiers for immune sequencing clone quantification. Study-wide background: Sequencing covered four of five parts into which replicate RNA from about 20,000 or 100,000 naive CD8 cells was split.

The CDR3 has 15 residues. V shed 5 bases, J shed 3 bases, and the junction held 9 bases outside the gene matches. Germline values: CDR1 MDHEN, CDR2 SYDVKM. This clonotype was counted between two and nine times. Antigen specificity is unknown. Findings and caveats of the study: Spiked Jurkat TCR RNA from one cell was reportedly detectable among over 800,000 naive cells.

TCRdb recomputed calls from the PCR reads with MiXCR, one row per CDR3 protein. The repertoire consists of about 98,000 distinct CDR3 sequences, with under 40% occurring once and the leading ten covering about 9.1%. Naive CD8 libraries came from approximately 20,000 to 980,000 sorted cells with 10%, 30% or 50% RNA. Sorting selected naive CD8 T cells with a CD8+CD4-CCR7+CD45RA+ phenotype. The V and J genes are TRBV28 and TRBJ2-7; 8 bases line up with TRBD1. Sequencing was done on a sample of naive CD8+ T cells from blood, with Jurkat cell RNA spiked in. Described subset: FACS-sorted CD8+CD4-CCR7+CD45RA+ naive T cells. The TCR originated in a human donor in good health. Some libraries in this study had Jurkat cell RNA spiked in. Here the CDR3 reads CASSPLRDRRYEQYF. The CDR3 DNA reads TGTGCCAGCAGTCCCTTGCGGGACAGGCGCTACGAGCAGTACTTC.